This T cell receptor (beta chain) appears in the sequencing data of a study of cytomegalovirus exposure and HLA in healthy donors. The PCR was carried out with 60 Vbeta primers and 13 Jbeta primers. Study processing details: Unique TCR beta chains totaled some 78 million in a later count, with some 10 million of them shared. Data came from immunoSEQ multiplex PCR; TCRdb stores just in-frame clones and leaves some out. V, J and clone size are those of that table, while D and trimming were read from the DNA. The repertoire includes 75,000 to 90,000 clones, about four fifths of them detected once, and less than 7% sits in the top ten. Details on this clone: What it recognizes is unknown.

Study-level points and caveats: More clonal expansion characterized HLA-associated TCR beta chains than equally common others in a later analysis. About 87% or about 30% of the time was how often most TCR beta V segments were productive, according to an earlier analysis.

CDR1 and CDR2 from the germline V gene are PRHDT and FYEKMQ (reference sequence). The CDR3 is made up of 15 amino acids. V dropped 5 bases and J dropped 4; count of bases not matched to a gene: 9. The sequencing sample was made of PBMCs. The receptor's source is a male donor in good health and CMV-seropositive. The gene calls are TRBV13 and TRBJ2-7, with TRBD1 identical over 9 bases. Here the CDR3 DNA reads TGTGCCAGCAGCCATCCGGGACAGGGAAATTACGAGCAGTACTTC. Protein sequence: CASSHPGQGNYEQYF.